The present T cell receptor (beta chain) was sequenced within a study of OX40 agonist ivuxolimab in advanced cancers. Study overall: As their treatment, patients were administered ivuxolimab, an agonistic anti-OX40 (CD134) antibody.

The method was immunoSEQ multiplex PCR; TCRdb's version includes in-frame clones alone and lacks a portion of them. The table shows under 60,000 clones, with approximately 91% occurring only once. Trimming stripped 4 bases from V and 2 bases from J, with 8 bases between. CDR3 length equals 13 residues. The germline V gene has CDR1 SGDLS and CDR2 YYNGEE. It was autoimmune disease history or systemic immunosuppression that excluded patients. The chain links TRBV9 to TRBJ2-3; D not resolved. The sample consisted of CD4+ or CD8+ T cells sorted from blood, taken in a trial of the OX40 agonist ivuxolimab. This clonotype was sampled from an adult with an advanced solid tumor such as melanoma, head and neck, liver or kidney cancer. CDR3 nucleotides: TGTGCCAGCAGCCCTCAAAACACAGATACGCAGTATTTT. It is translated as CASSPQNTDTQYF.